This is a list of T cell receptor beta chains from one sample in a study of neurological immune-mediated disorders. TCRdb analysed the 5' RACE reads with MiXCR anew, one entry per CDR3 protein. In the table there are about 42,000 distinct CDR3 sequences, about a fifth of which are singletons. Input material: PBMCs. These receptors were collected from a man aged 55 to 69 with HTLV-1-associated myelopathy (HAM/TSP). The conserved cysteine and the conserved F or W are not part of the CDR3 here.

v_call: TRBV28; j_call: TRBJ2-5; cdr3_aa: ASNLSGLAEETQY
v_call: TRBV5-1; j_call: TRBJ2-7; cdr3_aa: ASSSEMYEQY
v_call: TRBV6-5; j_call: TRBJ2-2; cdr3_aa: ASTQTISGELF
v_call: TRBV14; j_call: TRBJ2-1; cdr3_aa: ASSQANEQF
v_call: TRBV5-1; j_call: TRBJ2-1; cdr3_aa: ASSTQREDYNEQF
v_call: TRBV2; j_call: TRBJ2-3; cdr3_aa: ASTAVGGTDTQY
v_call: TRBV5-6; j_call: TRBJ1-1; cdr3_aa: ASSLGPSRQDEAF
v_call: TRBV20-1; j_call: TRBJ2-5; cdr3_aa: SARDYSLIVEIQY
v_call: TRBV7-6; j_call: TRBJ1-4; cdr3_aa: ASSLPREKLF
v_call: TRBV20-1; j_call: TRBJ2-3; cdr3_aa: SASGGRVTQY
v_call: TRBV7-2; j_call: TRBJ2-3; cdr3_aa: ASSLRQRSLFTDTQY
v_call: TRBV28; j_call: TRBJ2-1; cdr3_aa: ASSPDRALRNEQF
v_call: TRBV5-1; j_call: TRBJ2-7; cdr3_aa: ASRAGADEEQY
v_call: TRBV28; j_call: TRBJ1-2; cdr3_aa: ASSLTDSDYGYT
v_call: TRBV3-1; j_call: TRBJ1-3; cdr3_aa: ASSQRLNTIY
v_call: TRBV7-8; j_call: TRBJ1-6; cdr3_aa: ASSFDRDSPLH
v_call: TRBV15; j_call: TRBJ2-7; cdr3_aa: ATSRDGGATYEQY
v_call: TRBV5-5; j_call: TRBJ1-1; cdr3_aa: ASSPLGGQMNTEAF
v_call: TRBV7-9; j_call: TRBJ2-3; cdr3_aa: ASSSGTSGPLDTQY
v_call: TRBV3-1; j_call: TRBJ1-3; cdr3_aa: ASTGRHGNTIY
v_call: TRBV30; j_call: TRBJ1-2; cdr3_aa: AWSAGQWNYGYT
v_call: TRBV5-1; j_call: TRBJ2-1; cdr3_aa: ASGPAGPYNEQF
v_call: TRBV20-1; j_call: TRBJ2-3; cdr3_aa: SGRAPSTDTQY
v_call: TRBV7-2; j_call: TRBJ2-3; cdr3_aa: ASSFAEGRPLRDTQY
v_call: TRBV20-1; j_call: TRBJ1-1; cdr3_aa: SARTPFPRTEAF
v_call: TRBV19; j_call: TRBJ1-2; cdr3_aa: ASSISADYGYT
v_call: TRBV7-9; j_call: TRBJ2-5; cdr3_aa: ASSSSGAQETQY